This T cell receptor beta chain was found in a study of T cells after somatic rescue of genetic block. Germline lookup yields CDR1 MNHEY and CDR2 SVGAGI. The CDR3 length is 13 residues. V lost 6 bases and J 4 bases, leaving 9 bases between the germline ends. Sequencing used immunoSEQ multiplex PCR; TCRdb keeps in-frame clones, though not all of them. Of tens of thousands of clones in the sample, roughly 91% were seen once. This receptor was taken from a man between 25 and 39 years old. The sequenced sample consisted of peripheral blood mononuclear cells (PBMCs). The chain recombines TRBV6-5 with TRBJ1-4; D remains ambiguous. The CDR3 loop is CASRDGFNEKLFF. The CDR3 nucleotides read TGTGCCAGCAGGGACGGATTTAATGAAAAACTGTTTTTT.